This T cell receptor (beta chain) emerged from a study of blood T cell repertoires in COVID-19. Trimming at V came to 6 bases and at J to 4 bases, leaving 12 bases not matched to a gene. The CDR3 is 16 amino acids. CDR1 is KGHSH, CDR2 LQKENI, per germline. Followed longitudinally, the Seattle patients had been enrolled during active infection. Sequencing was performed with immunoSEQ multiplex PCR; in TCRdb, only in-frame clones are kept and a portion is missing. The sample includes fewer than 300,000 clones, about 90% of them seen just once. This clone was observed once. The origin of this receptor is a woman aged 45-60 years with COVID-19, enrolled during active disease. The source material was peripheral blood. The chain couples TRBV18 to TRBJ2-7; 10 bases fit TRBD1. The CDR3 sequence: CASSRDRGSGGYEQYF. DNA for the CDR3: TGTGCCAGCTCCCGGGACAGGGGCTCGGGAGGTTACGAGCAGTACTTC. Full variable domain (outside the CDR3, taken from reference TRBV18 and TRBJ2-7): NAGVMQNPRHLVRRRGQEARLRCSPMKGHSHVYWYRQLPEEGLKFMVYLQKENIIDESGMPKERFSAEFPKEGPSILRIQQVVRGDSAAYFCASSRDRGSGGYEQYFGPGTRLTVT.